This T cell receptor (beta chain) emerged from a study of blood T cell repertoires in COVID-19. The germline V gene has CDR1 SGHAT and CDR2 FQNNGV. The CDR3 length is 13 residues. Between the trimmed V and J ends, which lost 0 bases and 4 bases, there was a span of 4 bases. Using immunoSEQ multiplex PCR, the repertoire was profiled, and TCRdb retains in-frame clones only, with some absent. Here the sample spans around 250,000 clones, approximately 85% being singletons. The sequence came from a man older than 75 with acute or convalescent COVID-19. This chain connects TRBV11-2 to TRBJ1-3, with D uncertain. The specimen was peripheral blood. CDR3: CASSLEAGNTIYF. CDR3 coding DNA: TGTGCCAGCAGCTTAGAAGCAGGAAACACCATATATTTT.